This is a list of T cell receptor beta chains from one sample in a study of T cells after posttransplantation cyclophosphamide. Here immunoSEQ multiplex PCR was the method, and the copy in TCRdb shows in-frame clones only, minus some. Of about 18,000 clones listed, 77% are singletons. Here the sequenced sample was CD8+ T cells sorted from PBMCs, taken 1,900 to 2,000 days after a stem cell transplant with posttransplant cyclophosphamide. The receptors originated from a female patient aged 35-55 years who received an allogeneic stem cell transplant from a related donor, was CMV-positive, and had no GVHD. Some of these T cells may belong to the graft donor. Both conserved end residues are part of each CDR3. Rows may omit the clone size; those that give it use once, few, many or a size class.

CASSLGQRSYEQYF | TRBV11-2 | . | TRBJ2-7
CASSQFPHFVLISGGELFF | TRBV4-1 | once | TRBJ2-2
CASSSSSGAGELFF | TRBV7-9 | . | TRBJ2-2
CASSSEVMNTEAFF | TRBV7-2 | . | TRBJ1-1
CASSFFGQGTTGELFF | TRBV7-3 | . | TRBJ2-2
CASVSGGLSYNEQFF | TRBV12-5 | . | TRBJ2-1
CASSLNGQPYQETQYF | TRBV5-1 | . | TRBJ2-5
CASSPKGASATQPQHF | TRBV7-8 | few | TRBJ1-5
CASSLGTGEGSNQPQHF | TRBV5-6 | few | TRBJ1-5
CATQGIYYGYTF | TRBV10-3 | . | TRBJ1-2
CASSYPGRGNNEQFF | TRBV11-2 | once | TRBJ2-1
CASSLPSPGQGNTDTQYF | TRBV7-9 | . | TRBJ2-3